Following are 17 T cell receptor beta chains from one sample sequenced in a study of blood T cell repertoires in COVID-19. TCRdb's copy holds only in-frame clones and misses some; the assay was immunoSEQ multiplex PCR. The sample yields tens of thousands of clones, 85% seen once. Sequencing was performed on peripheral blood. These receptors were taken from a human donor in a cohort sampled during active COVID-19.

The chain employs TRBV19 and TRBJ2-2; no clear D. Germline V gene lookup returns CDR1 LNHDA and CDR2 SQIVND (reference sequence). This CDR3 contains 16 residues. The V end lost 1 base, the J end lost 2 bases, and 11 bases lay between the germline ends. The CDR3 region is CASSIAELTNTGELFF. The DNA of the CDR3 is TGTGCCAGTAGTATAGCGGAGCTTACAAACACCGGGGAGCTGTTTTTT. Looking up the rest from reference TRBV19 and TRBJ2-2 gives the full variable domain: DGGITQSPKYLFRKEGQNVTLSCEQNLNHDAMYWYRQDPGQGLRLIYYSQIVNDFQKGDIAEGYSVSREKKESFPLTVTSAQKNPTAFYLCASSIAELTNTGELFFGEGSRLTVL.

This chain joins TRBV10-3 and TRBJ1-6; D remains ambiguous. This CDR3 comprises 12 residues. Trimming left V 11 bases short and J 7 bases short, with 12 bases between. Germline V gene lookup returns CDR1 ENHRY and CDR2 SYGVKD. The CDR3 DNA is TGTGCCGCCACGGGGTTGAATTCACCCCTCCACTTT. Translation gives CAATGLNSPLHF.

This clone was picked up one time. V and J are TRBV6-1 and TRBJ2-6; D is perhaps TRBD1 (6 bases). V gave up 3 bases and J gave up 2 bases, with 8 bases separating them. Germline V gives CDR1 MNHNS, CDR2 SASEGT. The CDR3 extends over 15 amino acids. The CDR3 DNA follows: TGTGCCAGCAGTGAGACAGGCCCTGGGGCCAACGTCCTGACTTTC. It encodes CASSETGPGANVLTF.

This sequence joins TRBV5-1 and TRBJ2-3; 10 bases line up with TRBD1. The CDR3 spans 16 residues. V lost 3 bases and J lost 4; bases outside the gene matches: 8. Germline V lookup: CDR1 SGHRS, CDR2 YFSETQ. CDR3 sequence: CASSWRTGGDADTQYF. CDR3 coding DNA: TGCGCCAGCAGCTGGAGGACAGGGGGGGATGCAGATACGCAGTATTTT.

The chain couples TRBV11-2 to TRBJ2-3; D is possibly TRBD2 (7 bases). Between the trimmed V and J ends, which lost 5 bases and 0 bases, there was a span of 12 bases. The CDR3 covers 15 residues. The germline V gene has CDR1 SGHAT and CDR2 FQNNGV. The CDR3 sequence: CASSQSGTSTDTQYF. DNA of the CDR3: TGTGCCAGCAGCCAAAGCGGGACAAGCACAGATACGCAGTATTTT.

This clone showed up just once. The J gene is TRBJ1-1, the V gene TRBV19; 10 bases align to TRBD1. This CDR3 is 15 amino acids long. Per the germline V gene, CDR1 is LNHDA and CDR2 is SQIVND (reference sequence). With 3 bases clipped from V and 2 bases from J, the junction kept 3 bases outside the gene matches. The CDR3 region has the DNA TGTGCCAGTAGTATGACAGGGGGCCTTAACACTGAAGCTTTCTTT. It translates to CASSMTGGLNTEAFF.

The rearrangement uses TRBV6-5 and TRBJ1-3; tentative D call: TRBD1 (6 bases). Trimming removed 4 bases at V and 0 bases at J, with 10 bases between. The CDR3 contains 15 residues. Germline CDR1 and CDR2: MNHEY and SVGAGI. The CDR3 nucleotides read TGTGCCAGCAGTTTACAGGGTTTCTCTGGAAACACCATATATTTT. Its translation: CASSLQGFSGNTIYF.

CDR3 region: CASSRPDRGAEAFF. The CDR3 DNA sequence: TGCGCCAGCAGCCGACCGGACAGGGGGGCTGAAGCTTTCTTT. The chain recombines TRBV5-1 with TRBJ1-1, with TRBD1 identical over 10 bases. Trimming took 4 bases from V and 6 from J; bases not matched to a gene: 6. From germline, CDR1 is SGHRS and CDR2 YFSETQ. CDR3 length: 14 amino acids.

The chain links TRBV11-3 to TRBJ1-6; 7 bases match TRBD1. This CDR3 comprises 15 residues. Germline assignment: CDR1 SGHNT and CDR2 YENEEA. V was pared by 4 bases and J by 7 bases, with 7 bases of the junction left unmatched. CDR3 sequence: CASSSAGQPNSPLHF. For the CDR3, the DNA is TGTGCCAGCAGCTCCGCGGGACAGCCAAATTCACCCCTCCACTTT.

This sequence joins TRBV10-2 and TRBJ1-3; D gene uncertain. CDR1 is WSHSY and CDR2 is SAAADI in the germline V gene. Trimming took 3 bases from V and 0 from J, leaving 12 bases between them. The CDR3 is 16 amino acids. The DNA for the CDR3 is TGCGCCAGCAGTGATCTGAGCCCTTCCTCTGGAAACACCATATATTTT. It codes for CASSDLSPSSGNTIYF.

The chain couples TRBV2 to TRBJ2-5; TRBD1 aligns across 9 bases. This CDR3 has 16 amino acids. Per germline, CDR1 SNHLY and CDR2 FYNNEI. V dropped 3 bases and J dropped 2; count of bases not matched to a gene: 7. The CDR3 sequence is CASSERVGQGQETQYF. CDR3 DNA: TGTGCCAGCAGTGAGCGGGTTGGACAGGGGCAAGAGACCCAGTACTTC.

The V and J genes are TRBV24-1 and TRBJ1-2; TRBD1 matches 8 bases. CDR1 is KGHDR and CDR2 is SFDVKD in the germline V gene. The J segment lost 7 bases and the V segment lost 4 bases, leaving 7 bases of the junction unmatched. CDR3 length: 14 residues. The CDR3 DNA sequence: TGTGCCACCAGTGACACGACAGGGGACCGTGGCTACACCTTC. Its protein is CATSDTTGDRGYTF.

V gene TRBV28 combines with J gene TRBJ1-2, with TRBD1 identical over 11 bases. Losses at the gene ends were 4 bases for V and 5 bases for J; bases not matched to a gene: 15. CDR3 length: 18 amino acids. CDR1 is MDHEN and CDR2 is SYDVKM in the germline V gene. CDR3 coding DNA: TGTGCCAGCAGTTCCAGCAGCGTGACGGGACAGGGGGGTTATGGCTACACCTTC. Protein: CASSSSSVTGQGGYGYTF.

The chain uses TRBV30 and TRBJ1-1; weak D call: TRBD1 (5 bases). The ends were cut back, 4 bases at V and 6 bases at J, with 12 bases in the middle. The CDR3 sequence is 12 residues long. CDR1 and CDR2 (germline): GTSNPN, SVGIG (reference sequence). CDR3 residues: CAWTGGEPEAFF. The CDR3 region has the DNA TGTGCCTGGACCGGGGGAGAACCTGAAGCTTTCTTT.

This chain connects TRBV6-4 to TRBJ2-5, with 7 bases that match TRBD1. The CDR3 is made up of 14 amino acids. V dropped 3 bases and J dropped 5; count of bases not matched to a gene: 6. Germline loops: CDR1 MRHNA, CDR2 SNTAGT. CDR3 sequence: CASSEPGGWETQYF. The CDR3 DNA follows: TGTGCCAGCAGTGAACCAGGGGGTTGGGAGACCCAGTACTTC.

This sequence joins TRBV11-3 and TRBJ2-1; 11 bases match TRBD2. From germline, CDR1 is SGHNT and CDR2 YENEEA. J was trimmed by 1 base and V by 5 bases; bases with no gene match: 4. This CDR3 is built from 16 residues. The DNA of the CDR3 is TGTGCCAGCAGCAGGGCTAGCGGGGGGTCCTACAATGAGCAGTTCTTC. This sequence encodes CASSRASGGSYNEQFF.

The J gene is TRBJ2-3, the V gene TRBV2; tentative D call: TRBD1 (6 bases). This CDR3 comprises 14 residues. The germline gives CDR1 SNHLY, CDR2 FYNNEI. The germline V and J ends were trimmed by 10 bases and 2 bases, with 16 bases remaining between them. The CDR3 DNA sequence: TGTGCCACAGCCCAGGGGCGTCTCACAGATACGCAGTATTTT. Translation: CATAQGRLTDTQYF.